This TCR beta chain was observed in a study of blood T cell repertoires in COVID-19. Generated by immunoSEQ multiplex PCR, the TCRdb table keeps only in-frame clones and is missing some. The sample contains about 120,000 clones, 84% of which appear only once. Membership in each cohort depended on participant-reported clinical history. The V and J ends lost 0 bases and 5 bases respectively, with 19 bases between them. Germline CDR1 LGHNA, CDR2 YSLEER. This CDR3 spans 17 amino acids. The sequenced sample consisted of PBMCs or T cells enriched from blood (not recorded which). The sequence derives from a woman between 25 and 40 years old who had recovered from COVID-19. The chain employs TRBV4-3 and TRBJ1-2, with D maybe TRBD1 (6 bases). Here the CDR3 reads CASSQEGIVDRGYGYTF. The CDR3 DNA sequence: TGCGCCAGCAGCCAAGAAGGAATCGTGGACAGAGGATATGGCTACACCTTC.